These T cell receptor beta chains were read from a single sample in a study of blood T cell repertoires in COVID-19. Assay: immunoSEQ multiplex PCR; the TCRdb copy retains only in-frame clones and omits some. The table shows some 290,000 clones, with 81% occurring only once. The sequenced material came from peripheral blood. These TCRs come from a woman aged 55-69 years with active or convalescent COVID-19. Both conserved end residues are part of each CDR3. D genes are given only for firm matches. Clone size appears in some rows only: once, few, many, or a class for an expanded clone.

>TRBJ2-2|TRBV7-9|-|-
TGTGCCAGCAGCTGGGGGGGGCCCTCGAACACCGGGGAGCTGTTTTTT
CASSWGGPSNTGELFF
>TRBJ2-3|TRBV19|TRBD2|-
TGTGCCAGTAGATTACTAGCGGGGGGGCAAGCAGATACGCAGTATTTT
CASRLLAGGQADTQYF
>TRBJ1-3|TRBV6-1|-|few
TGTGCCAGCAGTGAAGCGCGGGGATATGGAAACACCATATATTTT
CASSEARGYGNTIYF
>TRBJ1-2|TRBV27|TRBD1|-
TGTGCCAGCAGTCGCCAGGGGACAGGGGGCTATGGCTACACCTTC
CASSRQGTGGYGYTF
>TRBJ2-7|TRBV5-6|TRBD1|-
TGTGCCAGCAGCTGGGGGACAGGGGCTACCTACGAGCAGTACTTC
CASSWGTGATYEQYF
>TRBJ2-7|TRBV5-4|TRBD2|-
TGTGCCAGCAGCCCAACTAGCGTCTCAAGCTCCTACGAGCAGTACTTC
CASSPTSVSSSYEQYF
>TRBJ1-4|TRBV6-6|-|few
TGTGCCAGCGGCGCGTCGGGGGCAACTAATGAAAAACTGTTTTTT
CASGASGATNEKLFF
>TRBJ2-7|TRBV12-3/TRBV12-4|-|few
TGTGCCAGCAGTTTATGGGGAGACGAGCAGTACTTC
CASSLWGDEQYF
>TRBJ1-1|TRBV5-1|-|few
TGCGCCAGCAGCAGGGGGATGAACACTGAAGCTTTCTTT
CASSRGMNTEAFF
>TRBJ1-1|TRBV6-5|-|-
TGTGCCAGCGCGACAGGACGCATGAACACTGAAGCTTTCTTT
CASATGRMNTEAFF
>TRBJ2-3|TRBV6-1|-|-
TGTGCCAGCAGGATACAGGAGGGGCCAGATACGCAGTATTTT
CASRIQEGPDTQYF
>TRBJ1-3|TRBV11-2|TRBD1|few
TGTGCCAGCAGCTTAAACAGGGGGGCGGCCTCTGGAAACACCATATATTTT
CASSLNRGAASGNTIYF
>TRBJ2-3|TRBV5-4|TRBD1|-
TGTGCCAGCAGCTCTCGGGACAGGGGGAGAACAGATACGCAGTATTTT
CASSSRDRGRTDTQYF
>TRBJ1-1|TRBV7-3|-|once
TGTGCCAGCAGCCCGTCCGTGAACACTGAAGCTTTCTTT
CASSPSVNTEAFF
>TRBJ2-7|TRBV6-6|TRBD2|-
TGTGCCAGCAGTTACGTGGTGGGGGAGGGTTACGAGCAGTACTTC
CASSYVVGEGYEQYF
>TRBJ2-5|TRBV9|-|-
TGTGCCAGCAGCGTATCTGCCGGGGAAGGGGAGACCCAGTACTTC
CASSVSAGEGETQYF
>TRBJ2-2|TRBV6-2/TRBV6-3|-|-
TGTGCCAGCAGTTCCCCATCGAACACCGGGGAGCTGTTTTTT
CASSSPSNTGELFF
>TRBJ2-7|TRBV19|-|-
TGTGCCAGTAGTATCTACCAGGGGGGTTCCTACGAGCAGTACTTC
CASSIYQGGSYEQYF
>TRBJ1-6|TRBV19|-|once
TGTGCCAGTAGGCCAGGGGACCGCGGCGGGCCCCTCCACTTT
CASRPGDRGGPLHF
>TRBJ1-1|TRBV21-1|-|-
TGTGCCAGCAGCAATCCCCTCCGCGGGGGAAACACTGAAGCTTTCTTT
CASSNPLRGGNTEAFF
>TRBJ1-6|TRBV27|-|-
TGTGCCAGCAGTTTTCCGCAGTCACCCCTCCACTTT
CASSFPQSPLHF
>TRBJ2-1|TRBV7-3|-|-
TGTGCCAGCAGCGGGGCGGGGCACAATGAGCAGTTCTTC
CASSGAGHNEQFF
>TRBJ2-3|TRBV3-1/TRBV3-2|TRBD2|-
TGTGCCAGCAGCCAAATGAGCGGGGAGGCAGATACGCAGTATTTT
CASSQMSGEADTQYF
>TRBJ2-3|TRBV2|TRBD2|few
TGTGCCAGCAGGACTAGCACAAGCACAGATACGCAGTATTTT
CASRTSTSTDTQYF
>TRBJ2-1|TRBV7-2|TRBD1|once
TGTGCCAGCAGCTTAACGACAGGGAGTCGCGATGAGCAGTTCTTC
CASSLTTGSRDEQFF
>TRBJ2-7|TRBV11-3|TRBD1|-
TGTGCCAGCAGCTTGGGACAGTACTACGAGCAGTACTTC
CASSLGQYYEQYF
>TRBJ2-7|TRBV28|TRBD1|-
TGTGCCAGCAGTTTACGGGGACAGGGGGCTGTCTACGAGCAGTACTTC
CASSLRGQGAVYEQYF
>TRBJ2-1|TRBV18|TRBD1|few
TGTGCCAGCTCACCCGACAGGGGCTACAATGAGCAGTTCTTC
CASSPDRGYNEQFF
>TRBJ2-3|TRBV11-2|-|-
TGTGCCAGCAGCTCCCCTAGCACAGATACGCAGTATTTT
CASSSPSTDTQYF